These 14 T cell receptor beta chains came from one sample sequenced in a study of cytomegalovirus exposure and HLA in healthy donors. PCR was performed using 60 Vbeta and 13 Jbeta primers. Data came from immunoSEQ multiplex PCR; TCRdb stores just in-frame clones and leaves some out. The sample includes around 64,000 clones, roughly nine tenths of them seen just once. The sequenced material came from PBMCs. Receptor source: a young woman in good health and CMV-seropositive.

The chain carries TRBV25-1 and TRBJ2-7; D unclear. Between the trimmed V and J ends, which lost 1 base and 6 bases, there was a span of 4 bases. Germline V gives CDR1 MGHDK, CDR2 SYGVNS. The CDR3 length is 11 residues. CDR3 DNA sequence: TGTGCCAGCAGTGAATTGAGCGAGCAGTACTTC. This encodes CASSELSEQYF.

The J gene is TRBJ2-3, the V gene TRBV19, with TRBD2 matching over 12 bases. The CDR3 runs to 16 residues. V lost 4 bases to trimming and J lost 4 bases; unmatched junction nucleotides: 6. Per the germline V gene, CDR1 is LNHDA and CDR2 is SQIVND (reference sequence). The CDR3 loop reads CASSKRLAGVSDTQYF. The CDR3 DNA reads TGTGCCAGTAGTAAGAGACTAGCGGGAGTATCAGATACGCAGTATTTT.

This chain connects TRBV21-1 to TRBJ2-7; no check of the table's D call, TRBD1, against the DNA was made. TRBV21-1 is designated a pseudogene. The CDR3 loop spans 19 amino acids. CDR3 DNA: TGTGCCAGCAGGAAAAAAGGGTCGAGCAGGGTAGCATACCACTACGAGCAGTACTTC. Translation gives CASRKKGSSRVAYHYEQYF.

The chain recombines TRBV27 with TRBJ2-1, with D maybe TRBD2 (7 bases). Germline V lookup: CDR1 MNHEY, CDR2 SMNVEV (reference sequence). This CDR3 spans 18 amino acids. Deletions cut 2 bases from V and 7 bases from J, with 24 bases between. CDR3 DNA: TGTGCCAGCAGTTTAGCCCACCGGGGGGCGGGAGCTGGGAATGAGCAGTTCTTC. As protein: CASSLAHRGAGAGNEQFF.

The chain employs TRBV19 and TRBJ2-5, with TRBD2 matching 9 bases. CDR3 size: 14 residues. Germline trimming cut 3 bases from V and 7 bases from J; bases unmatched to any gene: 6. Germline CDR1 LNHDA, CDR2 SQIVND (reference sequence). DNA for the CDR3: TGTGCCAGTAGTATTGTGCGGGAGGGGGGGACCCAGTACTTC. Translating it yields CASSIVREGGTQYF. The full variable domain, in which reference TRBV19 and TRBJ2-5 provide the parts outside the CDR3, is DGGITQSPKYLFRKEGQNVTLSCEQNLNHDAMYWYRQDPGQGLRLIYYSQIVNDFQKGDIAEGYSVSREKKESFPLTVTSAQKNPTAFYLCASSIVREGGTQYFGPGTRLLVL.

The chain is built from TRBV5-1 and TRBJ2-7; 9 nucleotides match TRBD1. This CDR3 has 16 residues. V gave up 0 bases and J gave up 3 bases; unmatched junction bases: 7. Looked up from germline, CDR1 is SGHRS and CDR2 is YFSETQ. Written as DNA, the CDR3 is TGCGCCAGCAGCTTGGACGTTGCGGGACAGGGCTACGAGCAGTACTTC. Amino acid sequence: CASSLDVAGQGYEQYF.

A few counts support this clone. The rearrangement uses TRBV6-1 and TRBJ1-2, with D perhaps matching TRBD1 (6 bases). This CDR3 is built from 15 residues. V lost 2 bases and J 3 bases, leaving 13 bases between the germline ends. The germline V gene encodes CDR1 MNHNS and CDR2 SASEGT. The CDR3 DNA is TGTGCCAGCAGTGAAAGAATGCACAGGGACTATGGCTACACCTTC. Translation: CASSERMHRDYGYTF.

With respect to this clone: The same CDR3 is also encoded by other DNA sequences in this sample. The rearrangement links TRBV5-1 to TRBJ1-2; 7 nucleotides align to TRBD1. There are 13 residues in the CDR3. In germline, CDR1 is SGHRS, CDR2 YFSETQ. J lost 4 bases, V lost 4 bases, and 4 bases had no gene match. CDR3 protein: CASSPGQSYGYTF. The CDR3 nucleotides read TGCGCCAGCAGCCCGGGACAGAGCTATGGCTACACCTTC. The full variable domain, its missing parts supplied by reference TRBV5-1 and TRBJ1-2, is KAGVTQTPRYLIKTRGQQVTLSCSPISGHRSVSWYQQTPGQGLQFLFEYFSETQRNKGNFPGRFSGRQFSNSRSEMNVSTLELGDSALYLCASSPGQSYGYTFGSGTRLTVV.

This chain joins TRBV7-9 and TRBJ2-1; D unclear. Germline CDR1 is SEHNR and CDR2 is FQNEAQ (reference sequence). The CDR3 spans 13 residues. V was pared by 5 bases and J by 5 bases, with 10 bases between. In nucleotides, the CDR3 is TGTGCCAGCAGCGTAGACTTGAACAATGAGCAGTTCTTC. Protein: CASSVDLNNEQFF.

The gene calls are TRBV7-3 and TRBJ2-2, with 7 bases that match TRBD1. The CDR3 is 15 amino acids. V gave up 5 bases and J gave up 4 bases; unmatched junction bases: 7. In germline, CDR1 is SGHTA, CDR2 FQGTGA. CDR3 coding DNA: TGTGCCAGCAGCATGACAGGGTTCGGCACCGGGGAGCTGTTTTTT. Amino acid sequence: CASSMTGFGTGELFF.

The chain uses TRBV6-5 and TRBJ2-3; possible D gene TRBD2, 5 bases. This CDR3 is built from 15 residues. Trimming took 2 bases from V and 0 from J, leaving 9 bases between them. Germline CDR1 reads MNHEY; CDR2 reads SVGAGI. The DNA for the CDR3 is TGTGCCAGCAGTTACCAAGGACTCAGCACAGATACGCAGTATTTT. It is translated as CASSYQGLSTDTQYF.

This chain connects TRBV5-1 to TRBJ2-1; possibly TRBD1 for D (6 bases). From germline, CDR1 is SGHRS and CDR2 YFSETQ. Deletions cut 6 bases from V and 6 bases from J, with 10 bases between. The CDR3 has 12 residues. The CDR3 region has the DNA TGCGCCAGCACGATAGGGGGCAATGAGCAGTTCTTC. It is translated as CASTIGGNEQFF. Filled out from reference TRBV5-1 and TRBJ2-1, the complete variable domain reads KAGVTQTPRYLIKTRGQQVTLSCSPISGHRSVSWYQQTPGQGLQFLFEYFSETQRNKGNFPGRFSGRQFSNSRSEMNVSTLELGDSALYLCASTIGGNEQFFGPGTRLTVL.

The V gene is TRBV6-5, the J gene TRBJ2-1, with 9 bases fitting TRBD1. The CDR3 is 15 residues long. From germline, CDR1 is MNHEY and CDR2 SVGAGI. V shed 6 bases, J shed 4 bases, and the junction held 7 bases outside the gene matches. The CDR3 sequence is CASSTGTGKYNEQFF. The CDR3 region has the DNA TGTGCCAGCAGCACCGGGACAGGGAAGTACAATGAGCAGTTCTTC.

The chain has TRBV7-9 and TRBJ2-1, with 8 bases matching TRBD2. Germline V gene sequence: CDR1 SEHNR, CDR2 FQNEAQ (reference sequence). This CDR3 is 16 amino acids long. The trim removed 2 bases at V and 4 bases at J, leaving 7 bases unmatched. CDR3 amino acids: CASSLPGRGRYNEQFF. CDR3 sequence (DNA): TGTGCCAGCAGCTTACCCGGGAGGGGTAGGTACAATGAGCAGTTCTTC.